Each of the 26 T cell receptor beta chains below was sequenced from the same sample in a study of blood T cells in healthy people across ages. Combining a sample-barcoded 5' primer with a J-beta primer mix, a second PCR ran for 7 to 11 cycles. Using its own MiXCR run on the 5' RACE reads, TCRdb lists one record per CDR3 protein. The sample lists over 1,500,000 distinct CDR3 sequences, 35% to 50% occurring once. What was sequenced was blood. These receptors were collected from a human donor in good health.

The genes are TRBV6-1 and TRBJ1-5; maybe TRBD1 (5 bases). CDR1 MNHNS and CDR2 SASEGT come from the germline V gene. Trimming left V 3 bases short and J 2 bases short, with 17 bases between. The CDR3 covers 17 residues. CDR3 nucleotide sequence: TGTGCCAGCAGTGATTCTTGGGGGGTGTCGGGCAATCAGCCCCAGCATTTT. Residues: CASSDSWGVSGNQPQHF.

V gene TRBV27 combines with J gene TRBJ2-1; 7 bases align to TRBD2. The V and J ends lost 7 bases and 6 bases, in that order; junction bases with no gene match: 15. CDR3 length: 16 amino acids. Germline V gene lookup returns CDR1 MNHEY and CDR2 SMNVEV (reference sequence). The chain's CDR3 is CASNSLWGEGTNEQFF. For the CDR3, the DNA is TGTGCCAGCAATTCCTTATGGGGGGAGGGGACCAATGAGCAGTTCTTC.

The J gene is TRBJ2-1, the V gene TRBV7-2; the match to TRBD1 covers 8 bases. Germline trimming cut 6 bases from V and 8 bases from J; bases unmatched to any gene: 12. The CDR3 has 15 residues. The germline CDR1 and CDR2 sequences are SGHTA and FQGNSA. The chain's CDR3 is CASSIGQGYYDEQFF. Written as DNA, the CDR3 is TGTGCCAGCAGTATAGGACAGGGTTATTACGATGAGCAGTTCTTC.

CDR3 loop: CASSSLTADTDTQYF. The CDR3, as DNA: TGTGCCAGCAGTTCACTTACTGCCGACACAGATACGCAGTATTTT. The chain carries TRBV7-9 and TRBJ2-3; D gene unclear. CDR3 length: 15 residues. Trimming took 6 bases from V and 2 from J, leaving 15 bases between them. Germline V gene data show CDR1 as SEHNR and CDR2 as FQNEAQ (reference sequence).

This clonotype came up a few times. The J gene is TRBJ2-1, the V gene TRBV4-3; no definite D call. Germline CDR1 is LGHNA and CDR2 is YSLEER. Trimming pared 4 bases from V and 8 bases from J, leaving 12 bases between. This CDR3 is 13 amino acids long. This chain's CDR3 is CASSPSVVDEQFF. DNA for the CDR3: TGCGCCAGCAGCCCGAGCGTGGTGGATGAGCAGTTCTTC.

This chain joins TRBV12-5 and TRBJ2-7; TRBD1 aligns across 7 bases. The CDR3 covers 14 residues. V gave up 7 bases and J gave up 2 bases; unmatched junction bases: 8. CDR1 LGHNT and CDR2 FRNRAP come from the germline V gene. Here the CDR3 DNA reads TGTGCTAGTGCCTCAGGGGACAGCACCTACGAGCAGTACTTC. It specifies CASASGDSTYEQYF. Full variable domain (outside the CDR3, taken from reference TRBV12-5 and TRBJ2-7): DARVTQTPRHKVTEMGQEVTMRCQPILGHNTVFWYRQTMMQGLELLAYFRNRAPLDDSGMPKDRFSAEMPDATLATLKIQPSEPRDSAVYFCASASGDSTYEQYFGPGTRLTVT.

This chain joins TRBV18 and TRBJ1-2; no reliable D call. Trimming removed 3 bases from V and 5 bases from J, with 13 bases in between. Germline values: CDR1 KGHSH, CDR2 LQKENI. The CDR3 sequence is 14 residues long. The CDR3 is CASSPREGVYGYTF. CDR3 sequence (DNA): TGTGCCAGCTCACCCCGTGAGGGCGTATATGGCTACACCTTC.

This clonotype was detected a few times. This rearrangement joins TRBV5-5 to TRBJ2-7; D remains ambiguous. The DNA end lines up better with TRBJ2-5; the J call may be wrong. The CDR3 loop spans 17 amino acids. Germline-derived CDR1 and CDR2 are SGHKS and YYEKEE (reference sequence). CDR3 nucleotides: TGTGCCAGCAGCTTATATGGCAGTAACCCTGAGTGGGAGACCCAGTACTTC. This encodes CASSLYGSNPEWETQYF.

Many counts were recorded for this clonotype. The chain uses TRBV12-3 or TRBV12-4 and TRBJ2-3; unclear D gene. V gave up 6 bases and J gave up 5 bases, with 12 bases separating them. The CDR3 runs to 13 residues. The CDR3 here is CASSLLSGDTQYF. The CDR3 DNA reads as TGTGCCAGCAGCTTACTTTCAGGAGATACGCAGTATTTT.

The chain is built from TRBV4-3 and TRBJ1-4, with D possibly matching TRBD1 (6 bases). The CDR3 totals 16 residues. The V and J ends lost 0 bases and 8 bases respectively, with 16 bases between them. Looked up from germline, CDR1 is LGHNA and CDR2 is YSLEER. The CDR3 protein is CASSQDPSGAREKLFF. Here the CDR3 DNA reads TGCGCCAGCAGCCAAGATCCGTCGGGGGCAAGGGAAAAACTGTTTTTT.

The gene calls are TRBV28 and TRBJ1-2, with 11 bases matching TRBD1. V gave up 4 bases and J gave up 1 base; unmatched junction bases: 5. Germline CDR1 reads MDHEN; CDR2 reads SYDVKM. This CDR3 has 16 amino acids. CDR3 residues: CASSSVGTGGNYGYTF. The CDR3 nucleotides are TGTGCCAGCAGTTCCGTAGGGACAGGGGGTAACTATGGCTACACCTTC.

Details on this clonotype: The junction and the germline gene differ at one end; a read error may be behind it. The V gene is TRBV7-3, the J gene TRBJ1-1, with TRBD1 identical over 9 bases. The CDR3 is made up of 17 amino acids. CDR1 and CDR2 (germline): SGHTA, FQGTGA. In DNA form, the CDR3 reads TGTGCCAGCGGCTTAACTCGGGGACAGGGTTATCACACTGAAGCTTTCTTT. Its protein product is CASGLTRGQGYHTEAFF.

The chain has TRBV18 and TRBJ2-1; D gene unclear. This CDR3 spans 11 amino acids. The germline V gene encodes CDR1 KGHSH and CDR2 LQKENI. With 2 bases removed from V and 7 bases from J, the gap between germline ends came to 3 bases. The CDR3 DNA follows: TGTGCCAGCTCACCAAAAAATGAGCAGTTCTTC. Amino acid sequence: CASSPKNEQFF.

This clonotype was seen a handful of times. The chain recombines TRBV7-2 with TRBJ1-5, with 10 bases fitting TRBD1. After removal of 8 bases from V and 1 base from J, the junction contained 11 bases not matched to a gene. The CDR3 is 17 amino acids. Germline CDR1 reads SGHTA; CDR2 reads FQGNSA. CDR3 nucleotides: TGTGCCAGCGCCAAATCACCGGGACAGGGGAGCAATCAGCCCCAGCATTTT. It yields the protein CASAKSPGQGSNQPQHF.

The chain carries TRBV21-1 and TRBJ1-1. TRBV21-1 is shown as a pseudogene. This CDR3 comprises 14 residues. The CDR3: CASTVLGWDTEAFF. In DNA, the CDR3 is TGTGCCAGCACGGTTTTGGGGTGGGACACTGAAGCTTTCTTT.

The V and J genes are TRBV6-5 and TRBJ2-6; no definite D call. This CDR3 spans 15 amino acids. Germline V CDR1 and CDR2: MNHEY, SVGAGI. V was shortened by 8 bases and J by 3 bases, with 14 bases between the two germline ends. The CDR3 loop reads CASSERGSGANVLTF. For the CDR3, the DNA is TGTGCCAGCTCCGAGCGAGGCAGTGGGGCCAACGTCCTGACTTTC.

V usage is TRBV12-3 or TRBV12-4 and J usage is TRBJ2-7; a weak D match, TRBD2 (5 bases). Trimming cost V 7 bases and J 3 bases, with 31 bases left between them. The CDR3 spans 19 residues. The CDR3 reads CASTVWMGRSTYYYYEQYF. The CDR3 DNA reads as TGTGCCAGCACCGTATGGATGGGGAGATCTACTTACTACTACTACGAGCAGTACTTC.

The chain carries TRBV15 and TRBJ1-2; possible D gene TRBD1, 5 bases. Trimming cost V 0 bases and J 8 bases, with 13 bases left between them. Germline CDR1 LNHNV, CDR2 YYDKDF (reference sequence). This CDR3 comprises 14 residues. CDR3 nucleotides: TGTGCCACCAGCAGAGACGGGGGGGAATCCGGCTACACCTTC. Translated: CATSRDGGESGYTF. Drawing the rest from reference TRBV15 and TRBJ1-2, the complete variable domain is DAMVIQNPRYQVTQFGKPVTLSCSQTLNHNVMYWYQQKSSQAPKLLFHYYDKDFNNEADTPDNFQSRRPNTSFCFLDIRSPGLGDTAMYLCATSRDGGESGYTFGSGTRLTVV.

This chain connects TRBV5-6 to TRBJ2-7; D is ambiguous. Germline CDR1 SGHDT, CDR2 YYEEEE. V was shortened by 2 bases and J by 0 bases, with 15 bases between the two germline ends. This CDR3 has 16 residues. The CDR3 spells CASSLYLWANSYEQYF. The DNA of the CDR3 is TGTGCCAGCAGCTTATATTTATGGGCCAACTCCTACGAGCAGTACTTC.

CDR3 bases: TGTGCCAGCAGCACACGGACCGACAATGAGCAGTTCTTC. Its translation: CASSTRTDNEQFF. The chain couples TRBV7-3 to TRBJ2-1; D remains unclear. Germline loops: CDR1 SGHTA, CDR2 FQGTGA. The CDR3 loop spans 13 amino acids. The ends were cut back, 5 bases at V and 5 bases at J, with 10 bases in the middle.

Comments on this clonotype: The junction departs from germline at one end; a sequencing error may be responsible. This chain connects TRBV28 to TRBJ1-4; 9 nucleotides agree with TRBD1. Germline V gives CDR1 MDHEN, CDR2 SYDVKM. The CDR3 runs to 15 residues. The CDR3: CASSRRTGEYERLFF. The CDR3 DNA reads as TGTGCCAGCAGTCGCCGGACAGGGGAGTATGAAAGACTGTTTTTT.

In regard to this clonotype: One junction end disagrees with the germline gene, perhaps due to a read error. This chain uses TRBV27 with TRBJ2-3; unclear D gene. The germline V gene has CDR1 MNHEY and CDR2 SMNVEV (reference sequence). The CDR3 loop spans 13 amino acids. Here the CDR3 reads CAGSLQTTDTQYF. The CDR3 bases are TGTGCCGGCAGTTTACAGACCACAGATACGCAGTATTTT.

This rearrangement joins TRBV6-6 to TRBJ2-7, with 7 bases identical to TRBD2. The CDR3 extends over 14 amino acids. Losses at the gene ends were 4 bases for V and 7 bases for J; bases not matched to a gene: 10. Germline CDR1 MNHNY, CDR2 SVGAGI (reference sequence). CDR3 DNA: TGTGCCAGCAGTTCTCGAAGGGCCGGGGGGGAGCAGTACTTC. Encoded protein: CASSSRRAGGEQYF.

The V call is TRBV4-3, the J call TRBJ2-1; 10 positions agree with TRBD2. The CDR3 is made up of 16 amino acids. Germline V lookup: CDR1 LGHNA, CDR2 YSLEER. The J segment lost 10 bases and the V segment lost 0 bases, leaving 9 bases of the junction unmatched. CDR3 bases: TGCGCCAGCAGCCAAGATCGTAGCGGGGGGTTAGAGGAGCAGTTCTTC. It yields the protein CASSQDRSGGLEEQFF.

This clonotype has more than one count but fewer than ten. The chain employs TRBV18 and TRBJ2-3; D ambiguous. The CDR3 totals 16 residues. V shed 8 bases and J shed 8 bases, with 26 bases lying between them. Germline V lookup: CDR1 KGHSH, CDR2 LQKENI. The CDR3: CASASDLLVGRRTQYF. The CDR3, as DNA: TGTGCCAGCGCCTCAGACCTTTTAGTGGGCCGGCGTACGCAGTATTTT.

This clonotype was seen only a few times. The rearrangement joins TRBV9 to TRBJ2-1; no reliable D call. The germline gives CDR1 SGDLS, CDR2 YYNGEE. The CDR3 contains 13 residues. The V end lost 0 bases, the J end lost 6 bases, and 7 bases lay between the germline ends. CDR3 sequence: CASSVAVGNEQFF. CDR3 DNA: TGTGCCAGCAGCGTAGCCGTGGGCAATGAGCAGTTCTTC.